Sequencing of this T cell receptor beta chain was carried out in a study of T cells in Graves' hyperthyroidism and ophthalmopathy. TCR beta CDR3 regions were amplified from RNA transcripts. A first-round RT-PCR of the TCR CDR3 used the HTBI primer set. TCRdb re-analysed the multiplex PCR reads in MiXCR, keeping a single row per CDR3 protein. The data show hundreds of thousands of distinct CDR3 sequences, around 15% seen once. V lost 6 bases and J lost 8, with 13 bases in between. Germline-derived CDR1 and CDR2 are LNHNV and YYDKDF (reference sequence). The CDR3 has 12 amino acids. Many counts were recorded for this clonotype.

Specimen: blood. This receptor was obtained from a woman in her forties or fifties with Graves' ophthalmopathy. The chain is built from TRBV15 and TRBJ1-2; tentatively, D is TRBD1 (5 bases). CDR3 nucleotide sequence: TGTGCCACCAGAAACGTCGACAGAGGCTACACCTTC. This translates into CATRNVDRGYTF.